This T cell receptor (beta chain) is drawn from a study of shared clonotypes between healthy human individuals. The germline V gene has CDR1 SGDLS and CDR2 YYNGEE. V gave up 0 bases and J gave up 9 bases; unmatched junction bases: 3. This CDR3 is 13 amino acids long. Cells designated naive CD8 were CD45RO-negative and were positively selected for CCR7, with terminally differentiated effector memory CD45RA+ cells excluded. Replicate PCRs run on sorted subsets employed approximately 0.2 ug DNA, 25,000 to 35,000 T cell genomes. The protocol was immunoSEQ multiplex PCR, while the TCRdb copy is restricted to in-frame clones and leaves out a portion. Here the sample spans about 2.1 million clones, approximately 92% being singletons.

The rearrangement joins TRBV9 to TRBJ2-7; the match to TRBD1 covers 10 bases. The sequence was obtained from a man younger than 30 in good health. Some clones in this sample may be carry-over from other donors' samples. Source material: naive CD8+ T cells from PBMCs. CDR3 in amino acids: CASSVDGTGVQYF. CDR3 nucleotide sequence: TGTGCCAGCAGCGTAGACGGGACAGGGGTGCAGTACTTC.